This TCR beta chain stems from a study of siplizumab effects on memory and regulatory T cells (dated by TCRdb to the late 2010s). Regarding the complete study: The study looked at the effect of siplizumab, an anti-CD2 antibody, on alloreactive T-cell subsets in allogeneic mixed lymphocyte reactions made from human PBMCs. Study-level results and caveats: Whether proliferating Tregs from siplizumab cultures were suppressive was not functionally confirmed. Among mappable alloreactive CD4+ clones, the Treg-derived fraction averaged approximately 63% with siplizumab versus 26.9% in control reactions. A naive or memory phenotype could not be assigned to roughly 80-97% of proliferating CD4+ or CD8+ clones. Siplizumab significantly lowered the cumulative frequency of alloreactive sequences that could be traced to unstimulated CD4+ memory T cells. Because sequences below about 10^-5 frequency were poorly captured, only a minor fraction of alloreactive clones could be mapped to unstimulated subsets. Unstimulated naive T cells appeared to be more diverse than memory T cells, and naive cells seemed to make a substantial contribution to the alloresponse.

In its sample, this clone was seen once. Its antigen has not been determined. No clone much larger than this one lies a single base away; base qualities are absent. Library generation was performed with the immunoSEQ multiplex PCR assay. Approximately 100,000 TCR templates per sample were assayed on the deep sequencing platform. Genomic DNA extracted from sorted T cells was used for TCRbeta CDR3 sequencing. For the original study's pipeline: Clonal analysis of TCRbeta CDR3 data was done in the R programming language. Unstimulated samples were compared with post-reaction CFSE-low samples to define alloreactive CD4+ and CD8+ clones. Regulatory or non-regulatory origin of alloreactive CD4+ clones was assigned by matching sequences to the sorted unstimulated Treg and non-Treg repertoires. The source is immuneACCESS, and TCRdb retained only in-frame sequences with V and J called. Part of the clones is not carried over; for the studies checked, unresolved V genes explain less than half of this, and the remainder is unexplained. The D gene and trimming were derived from the DNA, and the V and J assignments and clone size from that table. For this sample the table gives 65,000 to 90,000 clones, of which approximately 93% were detected only once. The ten largest clones take up approximately 4.5% of the sample.

V sheds 4 bases and J sheds 0 bases, leaving 13 bases between their ends. The cysteine opens and the phenylalanine closes a CDR3 of 16 amino acids. Left in the record is the CDR3 DNA by itself, 48 bases read in frame from the first base. CDR1 LNHNV and CDR2 YYDKDF are derived from the germline V gene (reference sequence). Sorted unstimulated T cells and proliferating T cells recovered from mixed lymphocyte reactions were subjected to TCRbeta CDR3 sequencing. Fresh whole blood from ten HLA-typed healthy donors was used as the source from which PBMCs were isolated. The sequence links TRBV15 to TRBJ2-1; the D segment might be TRBD1 or TRBD2, since each matches 5 bases. Sample: CD8+ T cells sorted from blood. This sequence was found in a human donor in good health. The nucleotide sequence reads TGTGCCACCAGCACCACGACAGAGGGCTCCTACAATGAGCAGTTCTTC. This is translated as CATSTTTEGSYNEQFF.